This TCR beta chain was recorded in a study of early T cells in non-severe SARS-CoV-2 infection. Trimming left V 2 bases short and J 5 bases short, with 8 bases between. Germline V gives CDR1 SGHTS, CDR2 YDEGEE. The CDR3 has 14 amino acids. In this sample, this clonotype turned up many times. Individually, cDNA molecules had unique molecular identifiers attached to them. TCRdb itself ran the 5' RACE reads through MiXCR, one entry per CDR3 protein. The data show about 76,000 distinct CDR3 sequences, over 9% seen once. The chain combines TRBV5-8 with TRBJ1-6; no clear D gene. Sequenced material: whole blood. This clonotype was sampled from an adult who was a healthcare worker with PCR-confirmed SARS-CoV-2 infection or an uninfected control (not recorded which). The CDR3 DNA is TGTGCCAGCAGCTTCAGCTACGATAATTCACCCCTCCACTTT. The encoded protein is CASSFSYDNSPLHF.